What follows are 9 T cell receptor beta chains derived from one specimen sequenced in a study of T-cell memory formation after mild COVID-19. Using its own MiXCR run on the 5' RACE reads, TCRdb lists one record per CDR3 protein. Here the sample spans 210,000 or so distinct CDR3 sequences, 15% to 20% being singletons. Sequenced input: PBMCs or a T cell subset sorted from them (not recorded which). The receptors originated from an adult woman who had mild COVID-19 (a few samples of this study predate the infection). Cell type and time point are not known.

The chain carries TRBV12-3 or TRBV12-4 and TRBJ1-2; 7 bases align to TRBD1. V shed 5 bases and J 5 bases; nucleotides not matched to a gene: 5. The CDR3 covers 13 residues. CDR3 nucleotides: TGTGCCAGCAGTGAACTACAGGGGTATGGCTACACCTTC. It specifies CASSELQGYGYTF.

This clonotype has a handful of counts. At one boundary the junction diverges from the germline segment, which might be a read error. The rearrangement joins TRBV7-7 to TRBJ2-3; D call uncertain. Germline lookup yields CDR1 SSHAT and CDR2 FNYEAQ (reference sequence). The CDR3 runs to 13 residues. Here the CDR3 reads CASSNGYWDTQYF. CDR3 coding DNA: TGTGCTAGCAGCAACGGGTACTGGGATACGCAGTATTTT. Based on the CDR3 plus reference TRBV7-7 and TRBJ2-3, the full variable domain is GAGVSQSPRYKVTKRGQDVTLRCDPISSHATLYWYQQALGQGPEFLTYFNYEAQPDKSGLPSDRFSAERPEGSISTLTIQRTEQRDSAMYRCASSNGYWDTQYFGPGTRLTVL.

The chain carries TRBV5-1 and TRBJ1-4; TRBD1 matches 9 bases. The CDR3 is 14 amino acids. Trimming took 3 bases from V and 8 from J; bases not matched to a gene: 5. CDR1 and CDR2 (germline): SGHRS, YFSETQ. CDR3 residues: CASSSGQGKEKLFF. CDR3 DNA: TGCGCCAGCAGCTCGGGACAGGGAAAAGAAAAACTGTTTTTT.

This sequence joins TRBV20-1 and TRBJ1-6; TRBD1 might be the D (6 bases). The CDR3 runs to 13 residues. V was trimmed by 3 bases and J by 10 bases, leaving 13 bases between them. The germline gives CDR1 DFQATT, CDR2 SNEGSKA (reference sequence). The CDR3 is CSASHRVGSPLHF. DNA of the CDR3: TGCAGTGCTAGTCACAGGGTGGGCTCACCCCTCCACTTT.

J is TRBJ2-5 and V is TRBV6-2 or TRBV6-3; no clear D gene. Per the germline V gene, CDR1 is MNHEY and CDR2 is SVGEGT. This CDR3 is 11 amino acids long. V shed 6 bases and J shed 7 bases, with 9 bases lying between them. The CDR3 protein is CASSSQRTQYF. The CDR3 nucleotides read TGTGCCAGCAGCTCCCAACGGACCCAGTACTTC.

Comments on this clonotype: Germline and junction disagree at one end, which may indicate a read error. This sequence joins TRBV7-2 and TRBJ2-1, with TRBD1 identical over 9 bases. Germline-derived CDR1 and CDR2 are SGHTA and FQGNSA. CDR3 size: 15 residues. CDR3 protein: CASRLVQGASNEQFF. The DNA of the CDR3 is TGTGCCAGCAGATTAGTACAGGGGGCGTCCAATGAGCAGTTCTTC.

CDR3 region: CAISGGGSWNEQFF. For the CDR3, the DNA is TGTGCCATCAGTGGCGGAGGGTCTTGGAATGAGCAGTTCTTC. The chain is built from TRBV10-3 and TRBJ2-1, with D perhaps TRBD2 (6 bases). With 4 bases removed from V and 7 bases from J, the gap between germline ends came to 14 bases. The germline gives CDR1 ENHRY, CDR2 SYGVKD. CDR3 length equals 14 residues.

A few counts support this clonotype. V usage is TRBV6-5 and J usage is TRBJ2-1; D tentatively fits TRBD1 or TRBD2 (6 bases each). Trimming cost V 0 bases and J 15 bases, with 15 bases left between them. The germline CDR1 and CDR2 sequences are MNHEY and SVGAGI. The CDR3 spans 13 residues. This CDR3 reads CASSYSGGRRMFF. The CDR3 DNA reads TGTGCCAGCAGTTACTCAGGGGGGCGCAGGATGTTCTTC.

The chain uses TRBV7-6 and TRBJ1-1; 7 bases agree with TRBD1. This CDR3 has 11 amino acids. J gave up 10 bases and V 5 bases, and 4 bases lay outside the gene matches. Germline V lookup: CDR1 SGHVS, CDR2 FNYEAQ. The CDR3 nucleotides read TGTGCCAGCAGCCAACAGGGGAGAGCTTTCTTT. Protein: CASSQQGRAFF. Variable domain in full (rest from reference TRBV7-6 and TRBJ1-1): GAGVSQSPRYKVTKRGQDVALRCDPISGHVSLYWYRQALGQGPEFLTYFNYEAQQDKSGLPNDRFSAERPEGSISTLTIQRTEQRDSAMYRCASSQQGRAFFGQGTRLTVV.